This T cell receptor (beta chain) was found in a study of blood T cells in healthy people across ages. V lost 4 bases and J lost 0; bases outside the gene matches: 15. Looked up from germline, CDR1 is SGHTA and CDR2 is FQGNSA. The CDR3 runs to 19 residues. A second PCR, run for roughly 7 to 11 cycles, used a sample-barcoded 5' primer plus a J-beta primer mix. Each CDR3 protein gets one entry after TCRdb re-called the 5' RACE reads with MiXCR. The data contain roughly 1.9 million distinct CDR3 sequences, approximately 39% of them singletons. Researchers isolated at least 6.5 million PBMCs per sample. What was sequenced was blood. V and J are TRBV7-2 and TRBJ2-4; 7 bases match TRBD1. The TCR originated in a human donor in good health. CDR3 in amino acids: CASSSKVAAGGQAKNIQYF. The CDR3 region has the DNA TGTGCCAGCAGCTCAAAGGTGGCGGCAGGGGGTCAAGCCAAAAACATTCAGTACTTC.